Each of the 9 T cell receptor beta chains below was sequenced from the same sample in a study of radiation and T cells in renal cell carcinoma. Time point here: blood 4 weeks post-SBRT, at nephrectomy. Treatment meaning: 15 Gy SBRT to primary tumor, nephrectomy 4 weeks later. Produced via immunoSEQ multiplex PCR; TCRdb's table is partial and in-frame only. This table holds approximately 90,000 clones, around four fifths found once. The sequencing used blood, collected from a patient whose treatment included radiotherapy and nephrectomy. These receptors were collected from a man in his fifties or sixties with renal cell carcinoma.

There are a few counts of this clone. CDR3 amino acids: CASSQATQGAGTEAFF. In nucleotides, the CDR3 is TGTGCCAGCAGCCAGGCTACACAGGGGGCAGGCACTGAAGCTTTCTTT. J is TRBJ1-1 and V is TRBV4-2; 9 bases are a match to TRBD1. Losses at the gene ends were 3 bases for V and 4 bases for J; bases not matched to a gene: 9. The germline gives CDR1 LGHNA, CDR2 YNFKEQ. The CDR3 is 16 residues long.

The rearrangement links TRBV7-9 to TRBJ2-5; D may be TRBD1 (7 bases). CDR1 is SEHNR, CDR2 FQNEAQ, per germline (reference sequence). Trimming removed 2 bases from V and 5 bases from J, with 12 bases in between. This CDR3 spans 14 amino acids. The CDR3: CASSLQGGSETQYF. The CDR3 region has the DNA TGTGCCAGCAGCTTACAGGGGGGATCGGAGACCCAGTACTTC.

This rearrangement joins TRBV6-6 to TRBJ2-5; the match to TRBD2 covers 15 bases. Germline V gives CDR1 MNHNY, CDR2 SVGAGI (reference sequence). The J segment lost 4 bases and the V segment lost 5 bases, leaving 5 bases of the junction unmatched. The CDR3 extends over 16 amino acids. This CDR3 reads CASSRTSGGGRETQYF. The CDR3 bases are TGTGCCAGCAGTCGGACTAGCGGGGGGGGTCGAGAGACCCAGTACTTC.

The CDR3 region is CASRLAGTDTQYF. CDR3 in DNA: TGTGCCAGTAGGCTAGCGGGGACAGATACGCAGTATTTT. This rearrangement joins TRBV19 to TRBJ2-3, with 9 bases that match TRBD2. Germline V CDR1 and CDR2: LNHDA, SQIVND (reference sequence). V shed 6 bases and J 3 bases; nucleotides not matched to a gene: 1. The length of the CDR3 is 13 residues.

Only one count was recorded for this clone. The V call is TRBV5-4, the J call TRBJ1-3; D remains unclear. Trimming cost V 1 base and J 0 bases, with 5 bases left between them. This CDR3 is built from 14 residues. Germline lookup yields CDR1 SGHNT and CDR2 YYREEE (reference sequence). The CDR3 is CASSLYVSGNTIYF. The CDR3 coding sequence is TGTGCCAGCAGCTTGTATGTCTCTGGAAACACCATATATTTT.

In DNA, the CDR3 is TGTGCCAGCGAACAGGGCAATCAGCCCCAGCATTTT. Translated: CASEQGNQPQHF. V usage is TRBV6-6 and J usage is TRBJ1-5, with D possibly TRBD1 on 5 matching bases. Germline V gene lookup returns CDR1 MNHNY and CDR2 SVGAGI (reference sequence). This CDR3 comprises 12 residues. Deletions cut 8 bases from V and 2 bases from J, with 7 bases between.

The chain joins TRBV4-1 to TRBJ1-2; D is unclear. The CDR3 is 14 residues long. V lost 0 bases and J 8 bases, leaving 13 bases between the germline ends. Germline CDR1 reads MGHRA; CDR2 reads YSYEKL. The DNA of the CDR3 is TGCGCCAGCAGCCAAGACGGGGTTTCTCTGGGCTACACCTTC. Translated, it gives CASSQDGVSLGYTF.

The gene calls are TRBV7-9 and TRBJ1-1; possible D gene TRBD1, 6 bases. The CDR3 spans 13 residues. The V and J ends lost 5 bases and 11 bases respectively, with 18 bases between them. Germline CDR1 reads SEHNR; CDR2 reads FQNEAQ (reference sequence). CDR3 nucleotide sequence: TGTGCCAGCAGCGCAGAAGGGGCAGGGGTGGCTTTCTTT. Protein sequence: CASSAEGAGVAFF.

This clone was seen more than once but under ten times. The gene calls are TRBV2 and TRBJ2-1; D is possibly TRBD2 (5 bases). Trimming left V 7 bases short and J 9 bases short, with 19 bases between. Germline V gives CDR1 SNHLY, CDR2 FYNNEI. CDR3 size: 14 residues. The CDR3 region has the DNA TGTGCCAGCATATATAGCGCTTCCCGTGCTGAGCAGTTCTTC. Encoded protein: CASIYSASRAEQFF.